Sequencing of this TCR beta chain was carried out in a study of CD8 T cells in ankylosing spondylitis. This clonotype was observed at least ten times. TCRdb reanalysed the 5' RACE reads using MiXCR and keeps one entry per CDR3 protein. The sample has some 130,000 distinct CDR3 sequences; 7% to 8% are singletons. The ends were cut back, 0 bases at V and 6 bases at J, with 6 bases in the middle. Germline CDR1 and CDR2: DFQATT and SNEGSKA (reference sequence). This CDR3 is 12 amino acids long. The chain is built from TRBV20-1 and TRBJ2-1; D is uncertain. The receptor was isolated from a female donor with ankylosing spondylitis or in good health (not recorded which). The sample taken for sequencing was blood, either unsorted or a sorted T cell fraction (not recorded which). The CDR3: CSARERGNEQFF. Written as DNA, the CDR3 is TGCAGTGCTAGAGAAAGAGGCAATGAGCAGTTCTTC.